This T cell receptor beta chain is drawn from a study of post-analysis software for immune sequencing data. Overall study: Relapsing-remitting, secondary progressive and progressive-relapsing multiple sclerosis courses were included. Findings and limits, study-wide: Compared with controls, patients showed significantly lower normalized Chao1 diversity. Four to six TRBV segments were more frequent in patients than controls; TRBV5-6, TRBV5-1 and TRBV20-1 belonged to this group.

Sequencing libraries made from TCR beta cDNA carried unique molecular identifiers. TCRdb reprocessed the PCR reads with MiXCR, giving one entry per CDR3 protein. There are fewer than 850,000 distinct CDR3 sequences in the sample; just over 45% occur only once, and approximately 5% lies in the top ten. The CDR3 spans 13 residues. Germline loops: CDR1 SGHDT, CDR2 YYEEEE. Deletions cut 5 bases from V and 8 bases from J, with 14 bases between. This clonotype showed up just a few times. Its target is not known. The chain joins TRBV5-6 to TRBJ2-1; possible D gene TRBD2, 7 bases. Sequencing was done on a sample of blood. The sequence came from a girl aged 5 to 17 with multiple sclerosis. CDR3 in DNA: TGTGCCAGCAGGGTGTGGGGGGGCGATGAGCAGTTCTTC. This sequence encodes CASRVWGGDEQFF.